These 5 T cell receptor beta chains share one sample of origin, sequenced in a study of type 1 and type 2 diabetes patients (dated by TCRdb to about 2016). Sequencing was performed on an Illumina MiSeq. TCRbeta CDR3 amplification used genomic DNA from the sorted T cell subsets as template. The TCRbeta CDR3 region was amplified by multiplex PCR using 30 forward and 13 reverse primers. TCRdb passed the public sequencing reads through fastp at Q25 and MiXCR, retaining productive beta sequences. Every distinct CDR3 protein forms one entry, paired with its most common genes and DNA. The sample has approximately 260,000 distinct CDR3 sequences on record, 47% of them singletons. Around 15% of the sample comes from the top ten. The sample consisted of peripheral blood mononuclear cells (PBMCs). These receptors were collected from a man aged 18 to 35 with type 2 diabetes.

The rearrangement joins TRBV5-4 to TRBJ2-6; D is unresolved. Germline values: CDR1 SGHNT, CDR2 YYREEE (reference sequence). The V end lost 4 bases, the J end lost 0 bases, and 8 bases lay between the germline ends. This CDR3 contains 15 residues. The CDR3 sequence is CASSLQSSGANVLTF. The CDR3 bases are TGTGCCAGCAGCCTACAGAGCTCTGGGGCCAACGTCCTGACTTTC.

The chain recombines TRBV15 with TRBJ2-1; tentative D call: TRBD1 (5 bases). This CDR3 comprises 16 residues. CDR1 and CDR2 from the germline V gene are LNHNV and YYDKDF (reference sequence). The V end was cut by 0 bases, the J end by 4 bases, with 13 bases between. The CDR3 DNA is TGTGCCACCAGCAGAGATCAGGGTTGGAGTTACAATGAGCAGTTCTTC. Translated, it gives CATSRDQGWSYNEQFF.

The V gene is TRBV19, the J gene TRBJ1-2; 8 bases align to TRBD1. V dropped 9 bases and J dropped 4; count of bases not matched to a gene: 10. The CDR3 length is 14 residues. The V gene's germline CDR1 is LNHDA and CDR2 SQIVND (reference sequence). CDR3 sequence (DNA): TGTGCCAGAACGGGGACAGGTCTTCTCTATGGCTACACCTTC. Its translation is CARTGTGLLYGYTF.

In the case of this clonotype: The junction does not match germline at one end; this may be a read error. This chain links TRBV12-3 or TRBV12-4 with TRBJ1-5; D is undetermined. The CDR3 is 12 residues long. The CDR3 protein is CASTTRNEPQHF. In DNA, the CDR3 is TGTGCCAGCACCACCCGCAATGAGCCCCAGCATTTT.

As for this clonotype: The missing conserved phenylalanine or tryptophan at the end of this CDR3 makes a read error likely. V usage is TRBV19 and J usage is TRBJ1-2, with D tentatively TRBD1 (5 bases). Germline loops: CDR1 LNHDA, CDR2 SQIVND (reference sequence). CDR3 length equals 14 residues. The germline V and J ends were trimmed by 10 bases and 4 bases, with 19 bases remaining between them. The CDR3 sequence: CATRGRDGSYGYTI. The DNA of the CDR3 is TGTGCCACTAGAGGCAGGGATGGGAGCTATGGCTACACCATC.